Shown below are 21 T cell receptor beta chains from a single sample sequenced in a study of cytomegalovirus exposure and HLA in healthy donors. 60 Vbeta and 13 Jbeta primers were used in PCR. The repertoire was sequenced with immunoSEQ multiplex PCR; TCRdb's copy has only in-frame clones and lacks some. The sample data list under 90,000 clones. Input material: PBMCs. The receptor source for this set is a man aged 45-65 years in good health and CMV-seropositive.

The chain recombines TRBV9 with TRBJ2-3; TRBD1 agrees at 7 bases. CDR1 SGDLS and CDR2 YYNGEE come from the germline V gene. The CDR3 is 16 amino acids. J was trimmed by 4 bases and V by 3 bases; bases with no gene match: 11. CDR3 in DNA: TGTGCCAGCAGCGCACGATCGTTCCAGGGGGCAGATACGCAGTATTTT. This encodes CASSARSFQGADTQYF.

This rearrangement joins TRBV7-9 to TRBJ1-1; D not resolved. The CDR3 runs 14 residues. CDR1 is SEHNR, CDR2 FQNEAQ, per germline (reference sequence). V was trimmed by 2 bases and J by 1 base, leaving 8 bases between them. CDR3 DNA sequence: TGTGCCAGCAGCTTAATGGGAGGGAACACTGAAGCTTTCTTT. Protein product: CASSLMGGNTEAFF.

The chain combines TRBV6-1 with TRBJ2-7; 7 positions agree with TRBD2. CDR1 MNHNS and CDR2 SASEGT come from the germline V gene. The trim removed 4 bases at V and 0 bases at J, leaving 6 bases unmatched. The CDR3 extends over 15 amino acids. CDR3 sequence reads: CASSAGGMSSYEQYV. The CDR3 nucleotides are TGTGCCAGCAGTGCGGGGGGAATGAGCTCCTACGAGCAGTACGTC.

The chain has TRBV6-1 and TRBJ2-5; 13 positions match TRBD2. This CDR3 is 16 amino acids long. Germline lookup yields CDR1 MNHNS and CDR2 SASEGT. V dropped 4 bases and J dropped 4; count of bases not matched to a gene: 6. CDR3 DNA: TGTGCCAGCAGTGCTACTAGCGGGGGGGCCCGAGAGACCCAGTACTTC. Translated, it gives CASSATSGGARETQYF.

The chain couples TRBV9 to TRBJ2-2; 10 positions match TRBD2. CDR3 length equals 18 residues. The germline gives CDR1 SGDLS, CDR2 YYNGEE. The V segment lost 3 bases and the J segment 1 base; nucleotides outside the gene matches: 9. The chain's CDR3 is CASSAGPLAGGNTGELFF. In DNA, the CDR3 is TGTGCCAGCAGCGCGGGCCCCTTAGCGGGGGGGAACACCGGGGAGCTGTTTTTT.

The chain carries TRBV18 and TRBJ1-1; D gene unclear. CDR1 is KGHSH, CDR2 LQKENI, per germline. V was clipped by 2 bases and J by 3 bases, with 13 bases between them. CDR3 size: 15 residues. The CDR3 DNA is TGTGCCAGCTCACCATCGGGAAGGACGGACACTGAAGCTTTCTTT. Protein sequence: CASSPSGRTDTEAFF.

V gene TRBV2 combines with J gene TRBJ2-7, with D perhaps TRBD1 (6 bases). The ends were cut back, 3 bases at V and 4 bases at J, with 13 bases in the middle. The CDR3 contains 14 residues. Germline-derived CDR1 and CDR2 are SNHLY and FYNNEI. This chain's CDR3 is CASSDKGQPYEQYV. CDR3 in DNA: TGTGCCAGCAGTGATAAAGGACAGCCTTACGAGCAGTACGTC.

The chain uses TRBV5-1 and TRBJ1-2; 7 bases map to TRBD1. This CDR3 has 13 residues. The germline V gene has CDR1 SGHRS and CDR2 YFSETQ. V gave up 1 base and J gave up 5 bases; unmatched junction bases: 2. The CDR3: CASSLPGGYGYTF. The CDR3 DNA sequence: TGCGCCAGCAGCTTGCCAGGGGGTTATGGCTACACCTTC.

This chain connects TRBV13 to TRBJ1-1; TRBD1 matches 9 bases. Germline values: CDR1 PRHDT, CDR2 FYEKMQ (reference sequence). The CDR3 runs 16 residues. V was pared by 3 bases and J by 4 bases, with 9 bases of the junction left unmatched. For the CDR3, the DNA is TGTGCCAGCAGCTTGGGACAGGGATGGGGGGGCACTGAAGCTTTCTTT. Residues: CASSLGQGWGGTEAFF.

The chain is built from TRBV6-5 and TRBJ1-1, with 8 positions matching TRBD1. There are 15 residues in the CDR3. V was pared by 5 bases and J by 3 bases, with 8 bases of the junction left unmatched. The germline V gene encodes CDR1 MNHEY and CDR2 SVGAGI. This CDR3 reads CASSRTHRGYTEAFF. CDR3 DNA sequence: TGTGCCAGCAGTAGAACCCACAGGGGGTACACTGAAGCTTTCTTT.

The V and J genes are TRBV5-4 and TRBJ2-7, with TRBD2 identical over 11 bases. The CDR3 contains 15 residues. Per germline, CDR1 SGHNT and CDR2 YYREEE (reference sequence). The trim removed 3 bases at V and 4 bases at J, leaving 6 bases unmatched. For the CDR3, the DNA is TGTGCCAGCAGCTCGGGACTAGCGGAGGGGTACGAGCAGTACTTC. Encoded protein: CASSSGLAEGYEQYF.

The chain recombines TRBV6-5 with TRBJ2-6; D gene unclear. Germline CDR1 reads MNHEY; CDR2 reads SVGAGI. This CDR3 comprises 15 residues. V lost 6 bases to trimming and J lost 0 bases, with 9 bases between them. DNA of the CDR3: TGTGCCAGCAGCCCACAGTACTCTGGGGCCAACGTCCTGACTTTC. This encodes CASSPQYSGANVLTF.

This chain uses TRBV19 with TRBJ1-1; 7 bases fit TRBD1. Germline CDR1 and CDR2: LNHDA and SQIVND (reference sequence). The CDR3 runs to 16 residues. Trimming removed 1 base from V and 4 bases from J; junction bases left unmatched: 9. CDR3 protein: CASSIGTGAPGTEAFF. Written as DNA, the CDR3 is TGTGCCAGTAGTATAGGAACAGGGGCCCCCGGCACTGAAGCTTTCTTT.

The V and J genes are TRBV5-4 and TRBJ1-1; D unresolved. V lost 1 base and J lost 6, with 13 bases in between. The CDR3 totals 14 residues. Germline V gives CDR1 SGHNT, CDR2 YYREEE (reference sequence). CDR3 region: CASSLRTDSSEAFF. CDR3 nucleotide sequence: TGTGCCAGCAGCTTGAGAACAGATTCGTCTGAAGCTTTCTTT.

The V gene is TRBV5-4, the J gene TRBJ2-1; 7 bases are shared with TRBD1. CDR1 is SGHNT, CDR2 YYREEE, per germline (reference sequence). With V trimmed by 2 bases and J by 2 bases, 4 bases remained unmatched. CDR3 size: 15 residues. This CDR3 is CASSLPGQPYNEQFF. In nucleotides, the CDR3 is TGTGCCAGCAGCTTACCGGGACAGCCCTACAATGAGCAGTTCTTC.

The genes are TRBV4-1 and TRBJ2-2; TRBD2 is a possible D gene (6 bases). The CDR3 sequence is 15 residues long. V was shortened by 4 bases and J by 6 bases, with 15 bases between the two germline ends. From germline, CDR1 is MGHRA and CDR2 YSYEKL. The CDR3 loop reads CASSPRGSQPGELFF. DNA of the CDR3: TGCGCCAGCAGCCCCCGGGGGAGTCAGCCCGGGGAGCTGTTTTTT.

This chain links TRBV4-1 with TRBJ2-7; tentatively, D is TRBD2 (6 bases). This CDR3 spans 14 amino acids. The germline V gene encodes CDR1 MGHRA and CDR2 YSYEKL. Trimming removed 4 bases at V and 5 bases at J, with 15 bases between. This CDR3 is CASSPAGPRDEQYF. The CDR3 DNA reads TGCGCCAGCAGCCCCGCGGGGCCCCGGGACGAGCAGTACTTC.

The chain uses TRBV5-1 and TRBJ2-4; 7 positions agree with TRBD2. Germline V gene data show CDR1 as SGHRS and CDR2 as YFSETQ. The CDR3 has 14 residues. V trimming: 4 bases; J trimming: 3 bases; junction bases outside the gene matches: 4. The CDR3 spells CASSRGEGKNIQYF. The CDR3 DNA follows: TGCGCCAGCAGCCGGGGGGAAGGCAAAAACATTCAGTACTTC.

The chain carries TRBV5-1 and TRBJ2-7; 10 positions agree with TRBD1. V lost 4 bases and J lost 3; bases outside the gene matches: 4. The CDR3 spans 14 residues. Germline V CDR1 and CDR2: SGHRS, YFSETQ. As DNA, the CDR3 is TGCGCCAGCAGCCCGAGGACAGGGGGCTACGAGCAGTACGTC. This sequence encodes CASSPRTGGYEQYV.

The rearrangement joins TRBV5-1 to TRBJ2-7; 7 nucleotides line up with TRBD1. CDR1 and CDR2 (germline): SGHRS, YFSETQ. Trimming at V came to 6 bases and at J to 3 bases, leaving 12 bases not matched to a gene. The CDR3 length is 15 residues. The CDR3 DNA reads TGCGCCAGCAAATCCCCGGGACAGATGTTCTACGAGCAGTACGTC. Translating it yields CASKSPGQMFYEQYV.

The CDR3 protein is CASSLLSGQGANEQYF. As DNA, the CDR3 is TGTGCCAGCAGCCTCCTCTCGGGACAGGGGGCCAACGAGCAGTACTTC. The chain employs TRBV7-9 and TRBJ2-7, with 12 bases matching TRBD1. The CDR3 runs to 16 residues. The germline CDR1 and CDR2 sequences are SEHNR and FQNEAQ (reference sequence). After removal of 5 bases from V and 5 bases from J, the junction contained 10 bases not matched to a gene.